The 6 T cell receptor beta chains reported below all come from one sample, sequenced in a study of cytomegalovirus exposure and HLA in healthy donors. Vbeta (60) and Jbeta (13) primers were used in the PCR. Some clones are missing from TCRdb's copy, which holds only in-frame ones; the method was immunoSEQ multiplex PCR. The data contain 92,000 or so clones, approximately 68% of them singletons. Sequencing input: PBMCs. These receptors all stem from a woman aged 50 to 60 in good health and CMV-seropositive.

The chain couples TRBV28 to TRBJ1-2; D gene unclear. Trimming stripped 3 bases from V and 7 bases from J, with 9 bases between. The CDR3 is 12 residues long. Germline CDR1 reads MDHEN; CDR2 reads SYDVKM. The CDR3 nucleotides read TGTGCCAGCAGTTTTACTTACGGTGGCTACACCTTC. Encoded protein: CASSFTYGGYTF.

This clone was picked up one time. V and J are TRBV30 and TRBJ2-7, with D tentatively TRBD1 (7 bases). Germline lookup yields CDR1 GTSNPN and CDR2 SVGIG (reference sequence). CDR3 length: 15 residues. V was trimmed by 3 bases and J by 2 bases, leaving 17 bases between them. The CDR3 loop reads CAWRALGGGPYEQYF. The DNA of the CDR3 is TGTGCCTGGAGGGCCCTTGGAGGGGGCCCCTACGAGCAGTACTTC.

The chain is built from TRBV7-9 and TRBJ2-1; TRBD2 aligns across 12 bases. Germline V lookup: CDR1 SEHNR, CDR2 FQNEAQ (reference sequence). Trimming took 3 bases from V and 3 from J; bases not matched to a gene: 0. The CDR3 is 15 residues long. In DNA, the CDR3 is TGTGCCAGCAGCTTGACTAGCGGGGGCTACAATGAGCAGTTCTTC. Translation: CASSLTSGGYNEQFF. Complete variable domain (other parts from reference TRBV7-9 and TRBJ2-1): DTGVSQNPRHKITKRGQNVTFRCDPISEHNRLYWYRQTLGQGPEFLTYFQNEAQLEKSRLLSDRFSAERPKGSFSTLEIQRTEQGDSAMYLCASSLTSGGYNEQFFGPGTRLTVL.

The J gene is TRBJ2-5, the V gene TRBV13; a weak D match, TRBD2 (5 bases). Germline V gene sequence: CDR1 PRHDT, CDR2 FYEKMQ (reference sequence). Trimming took off 5 bases at V and 4 bases at J, with 14 bases between the two ends. This CDR3 is 14 amino acids long. CDR3 nucleotide sequence: TGTGCCAGCAGCCCTCCCGGGGTTGGAGAGACCCAGTACTTC. Residues: CASSPPGVGETQYF.

V gene TRBV2 combines with J gene TRBJ1-1; D unclear. The germline V and J ends were trimmed by 1 base and 2 bases, with 8 bases remaining between them. CDR1 is SNHLY and CDR2 is FYNNEI in the germline V gene. The CDR3 consists of 14 residues. CDR3 nucleotides: TGTGCCAGCAGTGAAGTAGCTCTAAACACTGAAGCTTTCTTT. Translated: CASSEVALNTEAFF.

A few counts support this clone. The chain links TRBV27 to TRBJ2-1; perhaps TRBD2 as D (6 bases). The V and J ends lost 5 bases and 7 bases respectively, with 18 bases between them. Germline V gene data show CDR1 as MNHEY and CDR2 as SMNVEV (reference sequence). The CDR3 has 15 residues. CDR3 nucleotide sequence: TGTGCCAGCAGTCGCGGGACTCCGACGGGGAATGAGCAGTTCTTC. This codes for CASSRGTPTGNEQFF.